This T cell receptor beta chain was recorded in a study of CD8 T cells in Susac syndrome. The RNA input was about 0.5 to 1 ug, and it was reverse transcribed with random hexamers. TCRdb called the immunoSEQ multiplex PCR reads again in MiXCR, with one record for every CDR3 protein. Altogether more than 95,000 distinct CDR3 sequences are present, around 96% being singletons, with the ten largest covering about 0.19%. This clonotype was observed a single time. This CDR3 region has 14 residues. Germline V gene data show CDR1 as SNHLY and CDR2 as FYNNEI. The V gene lost 4 bases and the J gene lost 1 base, with 7 bases spanning the gap.

Sequencing was carried out using CD8+ T cells from PBMCs. This clonotype originated in a human donor with Susac syndrome. This sequence joins TRBV2 and TRBJ2-2, with no clear D. CDR3 sequence: CASSVVLNTGELFF. In DNA form, the CDR3 reads TGTGCCAGCAGTGTGGTATTGAACACCGGGGAGCTGTTTTTT.